This T cell receptor beta chain was obtained from a study of blood T cell repertoires in COVID-19. In the study overall: There were acute and convalescent COVID-19 samples, and they came from the United States, Italy and Spain. From T cells, B-cell-depleted T cells, or PBMCs came the material, which was cDNA or gDNA.

This CDR3 spans 12 amino acids. The V end lost 5 bases, the J end lost 8 bases, and 13 bases lay between the germline ends. Germline V CDR1 and CDR2: SGHKS, YYEKEE (reference sequence). As originally analysed: Estimated nucleated cell counts came from reference gene primer amplification. Produced via immunoSEQ multiplex PCR; TCRdb's table is partial and in-frame only. Clone size and the V and J calls come from that table; the DNA yielded D and trimming. The sample lists about 87,000 clones, approximately 88% occurring once. Sequenced sample: peripheral blood. This receptor was taken from an elderly man with acute or convalescent COVID-19. The genes are TRBV5-5 and TRBJ1-2, with D perhaps matching TRBD1 (6 bases). CDR3 protein: CASSPDRYGYTF. DNA of the CDR3: TGTGCCAGCAGTCCCGACAGGTACGGCTACACCTTC.